This T cell receptor beta chain comes out of a study of shared clonotypes between healthy human individuals. Study-wide points: Shared clonotypes across all four donors exceeded non-shared ones in generation probability.

V shed 1 base and J shed 7 bases, with 14 bases lying between them. The CDR3 contains 15 residues. Germline CDR1 SGHVS, CDR2 FQNEAQ. The assay was immunoSEQ multiplex PCR, and TCRdb's table has in-frame clones only and misses some. The table includes hundreds of thousands of clones, roughly 92% detected once. With regard to this clone: Its target is unknown.

Naive CD8 cells were CD45RO-negative, positively selected for CCR7, excluding terminally differentiated effector memory CD45RA+ cells. None of the donors, who were healthy HIV-negative adults, had recently had acute infections or vaccinations. The TCR was taken from a young man in good health. V usage is TRBV7-8 and J usage is TRBJ2-1, with D unclear. Sample: naive CD8+ T cells sorted from blood. The CDR3, as DNA: TGTGCCAGCAGCTTAGGTAAAGGGTTTGGGAATGAGCAGTTCTTC. This codes for CASSLGKGFGNEQFF.